The 5 T cell receptor beta chains presented below share a single source sample, sequenced in a study of tumor-infiltrating lymphocytes in localized non-small cell lung cancer. The method was immunoSEQ multiplex PCR; TCRdb's version includes in-frame clones alone and lacks a portion of them. The sample shows roughly 7,400 clones, 74% of them seen only once. Sequenced input: uninvolved lung tissue not adjacent to the tumor. The receptors originated from a human donor with non-small cell lung cancer.

The rearrangement uses TRBV7-8 and TRBJ2-2, with TRBD1 as a possible D gene (6 bases). The CDR3 covers 18 residues. Germline assignment: CDR1 SGHVS and CDR2 FQNEAQ. V lost 4 bases and J 2 bases, leaving 20 bases between the germline ends. The CDR3 spells CASSSSVRGTRNTGELFF. The CDR3 nucleotides read TGTGCCAGCAGCTCCTCCGTGAGGGGGACCCGAAACACCGGGGAGCTGTTTTTT.

V and J are TRBV30 and TRBJ1-1; 9 bases are a match to TRBD1. J gave up 6 bases and V 8 bases, and 7 bases lay outside the gene matches. Per the germline V gene, CDR1 is GTSNPN and CDR2 is SVGIG (reference sequence). The CDR3 spans 12 residues. As DNA, the CDR3 is TGTGCCGCGTTGGGACAGGGCTCTGAAGCTTTCTTT. It codes for CAALGQGSEAFF.

The rearrangement links TRBV7-8 to TRBJ2-7; 10 bases match TRBD2. This CDR3 has 20 residues. Germline assignment: CDR1 SGHVS and CDR2 FQNEAQ. V was clipped by 5 bases and J by 3 bases; unmatched bases: 22. The CDR3 DNA reads as TGTGCCAGCAGCCAAGATCGGCAACTAGCGGGACACTCAGGGAACTACGAGCAGTACTTC. It yields the protein CASSQDRQLAGHSGNYEQYF.

The gene calls are TRBV4-2 and TRBJ1-4; 7 bases align to TRBD1. The length of the CDR3 is 15 residues. Germline V gene lookup returns CDR1 LGHNA and CDR2 YNFKEQ. The ends lost 2 bases at V and 8 bases at J; junction bases unmatched: 8. The CDR3 region is CASSQSYGTVEKLFF. The CDR3 coding sequence is TGTGCCAGCAGCCAATCGTACGGGACAGTCGAAAAACTGTTTTTT.

This chain uses TRBV10-3 with TRBJ2-3, with 9 nucleotides matching TRBD2. V was pared by 3 bases and J by 7 bases, with 11 bases of the junction left unmatched. The germline V gene encodes CDR1 ENHRY and CDR2 SYGVKD. The CDR3 consists of 16 residues. CDR3: CAISDQTSGLQHTQYF. The CDR3 coding sequence is TGTGCCATCAGTGACCAGACTAGCGGACTACAACATACGCAGTATTTT.